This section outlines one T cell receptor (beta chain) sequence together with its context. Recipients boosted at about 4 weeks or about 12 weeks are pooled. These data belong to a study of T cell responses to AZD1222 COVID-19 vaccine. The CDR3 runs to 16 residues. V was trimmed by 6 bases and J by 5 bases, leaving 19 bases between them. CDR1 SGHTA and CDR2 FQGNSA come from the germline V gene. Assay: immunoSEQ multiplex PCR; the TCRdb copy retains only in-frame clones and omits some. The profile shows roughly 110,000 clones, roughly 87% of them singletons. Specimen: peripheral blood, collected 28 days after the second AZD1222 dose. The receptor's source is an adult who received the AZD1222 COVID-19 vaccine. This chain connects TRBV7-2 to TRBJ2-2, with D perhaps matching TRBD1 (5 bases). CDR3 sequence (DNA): TGTGCCAGCAGTCCTCGTTTCCAGGGTAGTACCGGGGAGCTGTTTTTT. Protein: CASSPRFQGSTGELFF.